A single TCR beta chain is shown here with its context. The target antigen is unknown. V was clipped by 1 base and J by 5 bases, with 9 bases between them. The CDR3 is 14 residues long. Germline V gene sequence: CDR1 LGHNA, CDR2 YSLEER. The record originates from a study of beta chain features in type 1 diabetes. At the level of the study: All samples together contributed 95 million to 110 million sorted cells for examination. General observations from the study: Resolution of whether HLA type affects TCRB rearrangement was not achieved here. Individuals with type 1 diabetes displayed fewer insertions and more deletions at VDJ junctions.

As every portion of the isolated RNA was reverse transcribed, the sequencing read expressed TCRB transcripts. Average reads for naive, central memory and regulatory T cell samples were about 3.57 million. The repertoire was sequenced with immunoSEQ multiplex PCR; TCRdb's copy has only in-frame clones and lacks some. The data hold 300,000 to 400,000 clones, with approximately 9.9% observed a single time. What was sequenced was naive CD4+ T cells from blood. This chain joins TRBV4-3 and TRBJ1-5; D remains unclear. The sequence was collected from a woman aged 25-40 years in good health. CDR3 DNA sequence: TGCGCCAGCAGCCAAGGAGGGCGTGATCAGCCCCAGCATTTT. This codes for CASSQGGRDQPQHF.